Shown below are 6 T cell receptor beta chains from a single sample sequenced in a study of cytomegalovirus exposure and HLA in healthy donors (dated by TCRdb to the late 2010s). The library came from the immunoSEQ multiplex PCR assay. For the multiplex PCR, a mixture combining 60 forward primers for TCR Vbeta segments and 13 reverse primers for TCR Jbeta segments was used. Drawn from immuneACCESS, this table holds only the in-frame rearrangements with V and J called that TCRdb kept. Clones are partly lost; checked studies trace under half to an unresolved V gene and leave the rest unexplained. Within this sample are around 280,000 clones, with 80% to 90% of them counted one time only. Jointly, the top ten make up roughly 2% of the sample. Sequencing input: PBMCs. The receptor source for this set is a woman between 18 and 30 years old in good health and CMV-seronegative.

J is TRBJ1-1 and V is TRBV21-1. TRBV21-1 is annotated as a pseudogene. This CDR3 contains 14 residues. CDR3 DNA sequence: TGTGCCAGCCCCGCGGGGGGCCAGAACACTGAAGCTTTCTTT. Its translation: CASPAGGQNTEAFF.

J is TRBJ2-5 and V is TRBV7-7; D gene unclear. The J call is uncertain, as TRBJ2-7 better fits the DNA end. The germline CDR1 and CDR2 sequences are SSHAT and FNYEAQ (reference sequence). The CDR3 is made up of 14 amino acids. CDR3 nucleotides: TGTGCCAGCAGCCTCACGCCTGGTTCCTACGAGCAGTACTTC. The encoded protein is CASSLTPGSYEQYF.

This chain links TRBV29-1 with TRBJ1-1; D is possibly TRBD1 (6 bases). Trimming took 1 base from V and 0 from J, leaving 9 bases between them. Germline V lookup: CDR1 SQVTM, CDR2 ANQGSEA. The CDR3 runs to 14 residues. The CDR3 loop is CSVEATGMNTEAFF. CDR3 sequence (DNA): TGCAGCGTTGAAGCAACAGGGATGAACACTGAAGCTTTCTTT. The full variable domain, in which reference TRBV29-1 and TRBJ1-1 provide the parts outside the CDR3, is SAVISQKPSRDICQRGTSLTIQCQVDSQVTMMFWYRQQPGQSLTLIATANQGSEATYESGFVIDKFPISRPNLTFSTLTVSNMSPEDSSIYLCSVEATGMNTEAFFGQGTRLTVV.

The chain joins TRBV11-1 to TRBJ2-5, with TRBD1 matching 10 bases. The CDR3 is 16 residues long. The junction had 5 bases not matched to a gene; V was cut back by 4 bases and J by 0 bases. Germline lookup yields CDR1 SGHAT and CDR2 FQDESV (reference sequence). CDR3 nucleotide sequence: TGTGCCAGCAGCTCCGACAGGGGGCCTAACCAAGAGACCCAGTACTTC. It encodes CASSSDRGPNQETQYF. Supplemented by reference TRBV11-1 and TRBJ2-5, the full variable domain reads EAEVAQSPRYKITEKSQAVAFWCDPISGHATLYWYRQILGQGPELLVQFQDESVVDDSQLPKDRFSAERLKGVDSTLKIQPAELGDSAMYLCASSSDRGPNQETQYFGPGTRLLVL.

The chain combines TRBV5-1 with TRBJ2-2; D ambiguous. Trimming removed 2 bases from V and 4 bases from J, with 6 bases in between. Germline V lookup: CDR1 SGHRS, CDR2 YFSETQ. This CDR3 has 13 amino acids. This chain's CDR3 is CASSFESTGELFF. Written as DNA, the CDR3 is TGCGCCAGCAGCTTCGAGTCCACCGGGGAGCTGTTTTTT. The variable domain in full, with the rest retrieved from reference TRBV5-1 and TRBJ2-2, is KAGVTQTPRYLIKTRGQQVTLSCSPISGHRSVSWYQQTPGQGLQFLFEYFSETQRNKGNFPGRFSGRQFSNSRSEMNVSTLELGDSALYLCASSFESTGELFFGEGSRLTVL.

The chain joins TRBV5-1 to TRBJ1-1; a possible D gene is TRBD1 (6 bases). V was trimmed by 7 bases and J by 1 base, leaving 17 bases between them. CDR3 size: 15 residues. Germline loops: CDR1 SGHRS, CDR2 YFSETQ. The CDR3 DNA follows: TGCGCCAGCGGAGTCGGACAGTCACCGAACACTGAAGCTTTCTTT. Amino acids: CASGVGQSPNTEAFF.